This TCR beta chain was captured in a study of cytomegalovirus exposure and HLA in healthy donors. This clone turned up a few times. Its matching antigen is unknown. Amplification used 60 Vbeta primers and 13 Jbeta primers. The method was immunoSEQ multiplex PCR; TCRdb's version includes in-frame clones alone and lacks a portion of them. The repertoire holds under 150,000 clones, around 81% seen once, with about 0.74% in the top ten. Findings and limits, study-wide: Being productive about 90% or about 30% of the time was typical of most TCR beta V segments in an earlier analysis. Differences between HLA loci emerged in a later analysis of TCR association rates, with DRB1 most and HLA-C fewest. Later on, a genetic analysis was performed. It linked a missense variant in DCLRE1C with V- and J-gene trimming of TCR beta.

V lost 6 bases to trimming and J lost 8 bases, with 13 bases between them. CDR3 length equals 12 residues. In germline, CDR1 is MDHEN, CDR2 SYDVKM. This TCR was sampled from a man in his late teens or twenties in good health and CMV-seronegative. V usage is TRBV28 and J usage is TRBJ1-2; D remains ambiguous. The source material was PBMCs. The CDR3 loop reads CASRGSPRGYTF. The CDR3 nucleotides read TGTGCCAGCAGGGGGAGCCCGAGAGGCTACACCTTC.